The rows below give T cell receptor beta chains drawn from one sample of a study of PD-1 blockade in classical Hodgkin lymphoma. Assay used: immunoSEQ multiplex PCR; TCRdb lists only in-frame clones, some missing. This sample has some 64,000 clones; approximately 89% occur once, and the top ten carry under 15%. Sequenced here: peripheral blood mononuclear cells (PBMCs), sampled at baseline. These receptors came from a human donor with classical Hodgkin lymphoma. Both conserved end residues are part of each CDR3. The D gene is left open where the match is weak. The size entry is marked missing in some rows and otherwise reads once, few, many or a size class.

d_gene,j_gene,abundance,len,v_gene,CDR3nt,CDR3aa
TRBD1,TRBJ1-5,-,15,TRBV7-9,TGTGCCAGCAGTCGTACAGGGGACGGGTATCAGCCCCAGCATTTT,CASSRTGDGYQPQHF
-,TRBJ1-2,-,15,TRBV4-3,TGCGCCAGCAGCCCCCTAGATAACCTCAACTATGGCTACACCTTC,CASSPLDNLNYGYTF
TRBD1,TRBJ1-4,-,15,TRBV19,TGTGCCAGTAGGGACAGGGGGCTAACTAATGAAAAACTGTTTTTT,CASRDRGLTNEKLFF
-,TRBJ2-3,-,15,TRBV7-9,TGTGCCAGCAGCTTAGAAGCGCTTAGCACAGATACGCAGTATTTT,CASSLEALSTDTQYF
-,TRBJ1-1,once,17,TRBV2,TGTGCCAGCAGAGCCTTTACAGGAGCCGTGGTGAACACTGAAGCTTTCTTT,CASRAFTGAVVNTEAFF
-,TRBJ1-3,-,16,TRBV7-2,TGTGCCAGCAGCTTACCCCACTTGTCGGGCGGAAACACCATATATTTT,CASSLPHLSGGNTIYF
-,TRBJ2-2,-,18,TRBV4-1,TGCGCCAGCAGCCAGGCCGGGACGTCGGACGTTAAAGGCGGGGAGCTGTTTTTT,CASSQAGTSDVKGGELFF
-,TRBJ2-5,once,14,TRBV7-7,TGTGCCAGCGCCCAGACCGGACCTCAAGAGACCCAGTACTTC,CASAQTGPQETQYF
-,TRBJ1-4,-,16,TRBV4-2,TGTGCCAGCAGCCAAGATCCCTTGGACAGTAATGAAAAACTGTTTTTT,CASSQDPLDSNEKLFF
TRBD1,TRBJ2-5,-,14,TRBV6-6,TGTGCCAGCAACCGCCGGGACAGAAAAGAGACCCAGTACTTC,CASNRRDRKETQYF
-,TRBJ2-1,-,13,TRBV6-5,TGTGCCAGCAGTCAGACTTGGGGCAATGAGCAGTTCTTC,CASSQTWGNEQFF
-,TRBJ1-6,-,14,TRBV28,TGTGCCAGCAGTTTGGACGTCTTTAATTCACCCCTCCACTTT,CASSLDVFNSPLHF
-,TRBJ1-2,-,14,TRBV5-1,TGCGCCAGCAGCCCCCGTACAGGGAACTATGGCTACACCTTC,CASSPRTGNYGYTF
-,TRBJ2-1,-,15,TRBV19,-,CASSIEQFFYNEQFF
TRBD1,TRBJ2-3,-,17,TRBV6-1,TGTGCCAGCAGTGACACCAGGGACAGGTTTACCACAGATACGCAGTATTTT,CASSDTRDRFTTDTQYF
TRBD2,TRBJ2-2,-,17,TRBV2,TGTGCCAGCAGCCCCCCAGGGAGGGTAGCGGGCACCGGGGAGCTGTTTTTT,CASSPPGRVAGTGELFF
TRBD1,TRBJ1-4,-,14,TRBV5-4,TGTGCCAGCAGCCCGGCGGGTGAGGGGACAGACTTGTTTTTT,CASSPAGEGTDLFF
-,TRBJ1-3,-,15,TRBV6-5,TGTGCCAGCAGTTTTACAGGACCCTCTGGAAACACCATATATTTT,CASSFTGPSGNTIYF
-,TRBJ1-1,-,14,TRBV5-1,TGCGCCAGCAGCTTTCAAGGGATTAACACTGAAGCTTTCTTT,CASSFQGINTEAFF
-,TRBJ1-6,-,18,TRBV5-1,TGCGCCAGCAGCTTGGAGGGGGTCTCAACCTCATATAATTCACCCCTCCACTTT,CASSLEGVSTSYNSPLHF
TRBD1,TRBJ1-2,-,15,TRBV6-5,TGTGCCAGCAGTTACACTTACAGGGGTACCTATGGCTACACCTTC,CASSYTYRGTYGYTF
-,TRBJ2-1,-,17,TRBV4-1,TGCGCCAGCAGCCAAAAGCAAACAGTGGAGACCTACAATGAGCAGTTCTTC,CASSQKQTVETYNEQFF
-,TRBJ2-7,-,14,TRBV27,TGTGCCAGCGGCCGGGACTCCGGGACCTACGAGCAGTACTTC,CASGRDSGTYEQYF
-,TRBJ2-1,-,16,TRBV4-3,TGCGCCAGCAGCCATTCTCTGGGCGGGGAGTACAATGAGCAGTTCTTC,CASSHSLGGEYNEQFF
TRBD2,TRBJ2-7,-,15,TRBV10-2,TGCGCCAGCAGCGCCGGCTTAGCGGGGAATCACGAGCAGTACTTC,CASSAGLAGNHEQYF
TRBD1,TRBJ2-7,-,20,TRBV19,TGTGCCAGTACCGACAATTCACGGACAGGGGGCGAGGAGTGGCCCTACGAGCAGTACTTC,CASTDNSRTGGEEWPYEQYF
-,TRBJ1-4,-,12,TRBV6-5,TGTGCCGCCGCCAGGGTAACGGAAAAACTGTTTTTT,CAAARVTEKLFF
TRBD2,TRBJ2-5,-,14,TRBV9,TGTGCCAGCAGCCCCGGGGGGGGCAAGGAGACCCAGTACTTC,CASSPGGGKETQYF